This T cell receptor (beta chain) was sequenced during a study of OX40 agonist ivuxolimab in advanced cancers. As for the study in general: The study reported partial responses in three patients: one hepatocellular carcinoma, two cutaneous melanoma.

Points on this clone: The antigen is undetermined.

Study results and limitations: The study observed clonal expansion of CD4+ and CD8+ blood T cells by week 6 at 0.1 to 3.0 mg/kg. CD4+ T cells averaged fewer expanded clones than CD8+ T cells.

Germline lookup yields CDR1 WSHSY and CDR2 SAAADI. V lost 6 bases and J lost 5; bases outside the gene matches: 0. This CDR3 has 14 residues. Sequenced by immunoSEQ multiplex PCR; TCRdb stores in-frame clones only, minus some. The sample contains fewer than 95,000 clones, 80% to 95% of which appear only once. The specimen comprised CD4+ or CD8+ T cells sorted from blood, sampled in a trial of the OX40 agonist ivuxolimab. The clonotype originates from an adult with an advanced solid tumor such as melanoma, head and neck, liver or kidney cancer. The V call is TRBV10-2, the J call TRBJ2-2, with 13 nucleotides matching TRBD2. The CDR3 sequence: CASRGLAGTGELFF. The DNA of the CDR3 is TGCGCCAGCAGGGGACTAGCGGGAACCGGGGAGCTGTTTTTT.